The rows below give T cell receptor beta chains drawn from one sample of a study of cytomegalovirus exposure and HLA in healthy donors. Here immunoSEQ multiplex PCR was the method, and the copy in TCRdb shows in-frame clones only, minus some. The sample shows 250,000 to 350,000 clones, 70% to 90% of them seen only once. Sequencing input: PBMCs. Receptor source: a woman aged 18-30 years in good health and CMV-seronegative. The conserved cysteine and the conserved F or W are not part of the CDR3 here. Each record gives: clone size, V gene, CDR3 protein. Clone size is shown for a subset of rows, as once, few, many or a class of expanded clone.

>once|TRBV10-3
AISESSGGSYEQY
>.|TRBV5-1
ASSPRDRSYEQY
>.|TRBV29-1
SVFTEVAF
>.|TRBV7-8
ASSFREGSFEQY
>.|TRBV5-1
ASSLTHTGPNEKLF
>.|TRBV27
ASSSEQGLFGYT
>.|TRBV7-9
ASSPRDRVSNNEQF
>.|TRBV6-6
ASSYRLNRGVDGYT
>.|TRBV29-1
SVVVFETQY
>.|TRBV19
ASSISGTGFGRAEAF
>.|TRBV5-1
ASSPPGGTFNEKLF
>.|TRBV6-5
ASSRNSGLPYEQY
>.|TRBV29-1
SVEDSSILKGEAF
>.|TRBV14
ASSQVGGSTTQY
>once|TRBV9
ASSARDRAATNEKLF
>.|TRBV2
ASSDRTGLYEQY
>.|TRBV11-2
ASGRTGGTNTEAF
>.|TRBV5-4
ASSSRTSGGPYNEQF
>.|TRBV29-1
SVPGQGAYEQY
>.|TRBV6-5
ASGRGNNEKLF
>.|TRBV11-3
ASSARRGTNEKLF
>.|TRBV5-3
ARSNQKGAGEAF
>.|TRBV5-6
ASSLGSAYYGYT
>.|TRBV25-1
ASSRGGLYGYT
>.|TRBV18
ASSLSRTTAYNEQF
>.|TRBV27
ASSLYTSGYNEQF
>.|TRBV5-3
ARSLATAGEIRDGYT
>.|TRBV2
ASSDEGSGQPQH
>.|TRBV11-2
ASSLVQPNTEAF
>.|TRBV6-5
ASTRSMNTEAF
>.|TRBV9
ASSVGETGVFWPYGYT
>.|TRBV29-1
SVVGGHGELF
>.|TRBV25-1
ASSAPGTGHQPQH
>.|TRBV5-1
ASSPRQGGIGNTIY
>.|TRBV5-4
ASSLQRQTGSEKLF
>once|TRBV6-1
ASSEFWGYSGNTIY
>.|TRBV7-9
ASSASLAPGEYEQF
>.|TRBV11-1
ASSPLTGTTIYEQY
>.|TRBV10-2
ASNKGQGVEQY
>.|TRBV6-6
ASSLDSYEQY
>.|TRBV7-8
ASSLRVRNSNQPQH
>.|TRBV7-7
ASSPRGRVGQTQY
>.|TRBV7-2
ASSFKQGFGTEAF
>.|TRBV9
ASSATDRGHHEQY
>.|TRBV6-1
GSGGSYNEQF
>.|TRBV9
ASSDRQGLSTGELF
>.|TRBV6-1
ASRSTRGANVLT
>.|TRBV5-1
ASSSGTGKMNTEAF
>.|TRBV11-3
ASSRYRGWGEQY
>.|TRBV11-2
ASSLASGGPGLSYEQY
>.|TRBV6-5
ASSYVGTPEAF